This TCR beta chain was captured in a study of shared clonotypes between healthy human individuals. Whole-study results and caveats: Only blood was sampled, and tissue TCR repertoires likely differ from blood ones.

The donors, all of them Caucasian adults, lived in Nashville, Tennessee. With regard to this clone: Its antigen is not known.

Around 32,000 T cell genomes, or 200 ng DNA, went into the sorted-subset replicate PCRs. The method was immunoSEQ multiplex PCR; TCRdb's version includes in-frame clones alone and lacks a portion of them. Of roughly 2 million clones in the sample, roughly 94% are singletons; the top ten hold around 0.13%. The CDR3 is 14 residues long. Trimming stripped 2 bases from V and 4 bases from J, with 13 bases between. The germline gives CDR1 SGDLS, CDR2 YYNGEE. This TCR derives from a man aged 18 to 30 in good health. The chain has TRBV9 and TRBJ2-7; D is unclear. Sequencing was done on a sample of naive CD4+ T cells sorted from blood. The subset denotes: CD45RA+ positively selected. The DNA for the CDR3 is TGTGCCAGCAGCGTGAGAGACCACGGGTACGAGCAGTACTTC. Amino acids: CASSVRDHGYEQYF. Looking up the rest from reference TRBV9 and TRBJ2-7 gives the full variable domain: DSGVTQTPKHLITATGQRVTLRCSPRSGDLSVYWYQQSLDQGLQFLIQYYNGEERAKGNILERFSAQQFPDLHSELNLSSLELGDSALYFCASSVRDHGYEQYFGPGTRLTVT.